This T cell receptor (beta chain) came from a study of immune characterization of retroperitoneal liposarcoma. This clonotype came up a few times. The CDR3 spans 12 residues. The germline V gene has CDR1 SGHNT and CDR2 YENEEA. Via MiXCR, TCRdb re-called the PCR reads, giving one row per CDR3 protein. This sample has 1,500 to 2,000 distinct CDR3 sequences, with 40% to 50% found just once. This chain links TRBV11-3 with TRBJ2-1; D perhaps matches TRBD2 (7 bases). The last part of the DNA fits TRBJ2-7 better; the J call may be wrong. Specimen: tumor tissue. This sequence was found in a female donor with retroperitoneal liposarcoma. The CDR3 DNA is TGTGCCATCCGCGGAGGGGGGGACGAGCAGTACTTC. This encodes CAIRGGGDEQYF.